In its sample, the clone carrying this T cell receptor (beta chain) was seen many times. From approximately 430 ng of RNA, a library with molecular barcoded alpha/delta and beta/gamma adaptors was made. TCRdb fed the reads into MiXCR, producing one record per CDR3 protein. The sample records approximately 57,000 distinct CDR3 sequences, around 12% being singletons. The data belong to a study of read filtering for tumor transcriptome and immune sequencing. V lost 10 bases and J 0 bases, leaving 6 bases between the germline ends. CDR3 length equals 11 residues. Germline lookup yields CDR1 MNHEY and CDR2 SVGEGT.

The clonotype comes from a donor at least 40 years old with multiple myeloma. The sample comprised a population of CD138-negative cells sorted from bone marrow. The J gene is TRBJ1-1, the V gene TRBV6-2 or TRBV6-3; D gene ambiguous. CDR3 residues: CATSMNTEAFF. The DNA for the CDR3 is TGTGCCACCAGCATGAACACTGAAGCTTTCTTT.